The 30 T cell receptor beta chains below all came from one sample that was sequenced in a study of cytomegalovirus exposure and HLA in healthy donors. It was with 60 Vbeta and 13 Jbeta primers that the PCR ran. This table comes from immunoSEQ multiplex PCR, and its TCRdb copy is limited to in-frame clones, with some not included. The profile shows 130,000 to 150,000 clones, 84% of them singletons. The sample taken for sequencing was PBMCs. All receptors come from a boy younger than 10 in good health and CMV-seronegative.

The rearrangement links TRBV19 to TRBJ1-1; D not certain. Germline V gene sequence: CDR1 LNHDA, CDR2 SQIVND (reference sequence). The CDR3 length is 14 residues. Trimming pared 8 bases from V and 4 bases from J, leaving 17 bases between. CDR3 nucleotide sequence: TGTGCCAGTTCCGAAACCCCTTACGGCACTGAAGCTTTCTTT. As protein: CASSETPYGTEAFF.

There are a few counts of this clone. The chain joins TRBV5-1 to TRBJ1-1; 7 bases agree with TRBD1. Germline lookup yields CDR1 SGHRS and CDR2 YFSETQ. Germline trimming cut 0 bases from V and 3 bases from J; bases unmatched to any gene: 11. The CDR3 runs 17 residues. Here the CDR3 reads CASSLDRGVFRDTEAFF. The CDR3 nucleotides are TGCGCCAGCAGCTTGGACAGGGGCGTCTTTCGAGACACTGAAGCTTTCTTT.

This clone was seen a single time. The V gene is TRBV7-3, the J gene TRBJ2-7; a possible D gene is TRBD1 (6 bases). Germline CDR1 and CDR2: SGHTA and FQGTGA. Trimming took off 1 base at V and 6 bases at J, with 16 bases between the two ends. The CDR3 consists of 15 residues. The CDR3 loop reads CASSLKGHEVAEQYF. In nucleotides, the CDR3 is TGTGCCAGCAGCTTAAAGGGACACGAGGTTGCCGAGCAGTACTTC.

This clone turned up a few times. V usage is TRBV9 and J usage is TRBJ1-4, with a weak D call TRBD1 (5 bases). V dropped 2 bases and J dropped 5 bases, with 13 bases sitting between them. The CDR3 is 15 residues long. Germline values: CDR1 SGDLS, CDR2 YYNGEE. CDR3 nucleotide sequence: TGTGCCAGCAGCGTCGCAGGGAAGGGCAATGAAAAACTGTTTTTT. Translation: CASSVAGKGNEKLFF.

This chain joins TRBV28 and TRBJ1-1, with no clear D. This CDR3 spans 15 amino acids. V was pared by 4 bases and J by 6 bases, with 18 bases between. Germline V gene lookup returns CDR1 MDHEN and CDR2 SYDVKM. CDR3 sequence (DNA): TGTGCCAGCAGTTCAGAGAGAGGCGCTCGGGCTGAAGCTTTCTTT. Translated, it gives CASSSERGARAEAFF.

V is TRBV5-4 and J is TRBJ1-6, with TRBD1 matching over 7 bases. There are 16 residues in the CDR3. Germline V CDR1 and CDR2: SGHNT, YYREEE (reference sequence). The ends lost 4 bases at V and 0 bases at J; junction bases unmatched: 4. The CDR3 spells CASSPGQSSYNSPLHF. The CDR3 DNA reads TGTGCCAGCAGCCCGGGACAGAGCTCCTATAATTCACCCCTCCACTTT.

The chain is built from TRBV7-9 and TRBJ1-1; TRBD1 is a possible D gene (6 bases). This CDR3 has 15 amino acids. Trimming removed 3 bases from V and 2 bases from J, with 13 bases in between. Germline V gives CDR1 SEHNR, CDR2 FQNEAQ (reference sequence). The CDR3: CASSFPYGGNTEAFF. The CDR3 DNA reads TGTGCCAGCAGCTTCCCCTATGGGGGCAACACTGAAGCTTTCTTT.

This clone turned up a few times. The CDR3 loop reads CASSLSQQETQYF. CDR3 sequence (DNA): TGTGCCAGCAGCTTAAGTCAGCAAGAGACCCAGTACTTC. The chain carries TRBV7-6 and TRBJ2-5; D is unclear. CDR1 and CDR2 from the germline V gene are SGHVS and FNYEAQ. Trimming removed 2 bases at V and 2 bases at J, with 6 bases between. The CDR3 has 13 residues.

The chain combines TRBV5-1 with TRBJ2-7; 13 bases match TRBD2. Germline-derived CDR1 and CDR2 are SGHRS and YFSETQ. After removal of 4 bases from V and 5 bases from J, the junction contained 15 bases not matched to a gene. This CDR3 has 18 amino acids. The CDR3 DNA reads TGCGCCAGCAGCCTTACTGGATCGGGACTAGCGGGATGGGACGAGCAGTACTTC. It is translated as CASSLTGSGLAGWDEQYF.

The chain joins TRBV6-1 to TRBJ1-2; 7 nucleotides agree with TRBD1. Germline-derived CDR1 and CDR2 are MNHNS and SASEGT. V was clipped by 5 bases and J by 5 bases; unmatched bases: 8. The CDR3 totals 14 residues. CDR3 DNA: TGTGCCAGCAGTCAGCCGGGACAGTCTTATGGCTACACCTTC. This translates into CASSQPGQSYGYTF.

The chain couples TRBV15 to TRBJ2-4; 7 bases agree with TRBD1. This CDR3 is 14 amino acids long. Looked up from germline, CDR1 is LNHNV and CDR2 is YYDKDF (reference sequence). With 0 bases clipped from V and 7 bases from J, the junction kept 3 bases outside the gene matches. The CDR3 DNA is TGTGCCACCAGCAGAGACCTGACAGGGAACATTCAGTACTTC. This translates into CATSRDLTGNIQYF.

Only a few counts were recorded for this clone. The genes are TRBV9 and TRBJ2-2; TRBD1 is a possible D gene (7 bases). This CDR3 region has 17 residues. With 0 bases removed from V and 5 bases from J, the gap between germline ends came to 17 bases. The germline CDR1 and CDR2 sequences are SGDLS and YYNGEE. CDR3 residues: CASSVDARQGGTGELFF. The CDR3 DNA follows: TGTGCCAGCAGCGTAGATGCCCGGCAGGGGGGAACCGGGGAGCTGTTTTTT.

The chain couples TRBV28 to TRBJ2-7; 8 nucleotides agree with TRBD1. CDR3 size: 13 residues. CDR1 and CDR2 from the germline V gene are MDHEN and SYDVKM. The ends lost 10 bases at V and 4 bases at J; junction bases unmatched: 9. The CDR3 is CATRGDRRYEQYF. The DNA for the CDR3 is TGTGCCACAAGAGGGGACAGGAGGTACGAGCAGTACTTC.

This clone was seen a single time. This chain connects TRBV2 to TRBJ1-5; TRBD1 is a possible D gene (6 bases). Germline V gene data show CDR1 as SNHLY and CDR2 as FYNNEI. V shed 5 bases and J shed 1 base, with 9 bases lying between them. The CDR3 sequence is 14 residues long. This chain's CDR3 is CASSSQGSNQPQHF. The CDR3 coding sequence is TGTGCCAGCAGTTCACAGGGAAGCAATCAGCCCCAGCATTTT.

This chain uses TRBV5-5 with TRBJ1-5, with 10 positions matching TRBD1. CDR3 length: 19 amino acids. Trimming removed 1 base from V and 1 base from J; junction bases left unmatched: 11. Germline V gives CDR1 SGHKS, CDR2 YYEKEE (reference sequence). CDR3 DNA sequence: TGTGCCAGCAGCTTGCTCTTCCCGGGACAGGGGAAGAGCAATCAGCCCCAGCATTTT. Its protein product is CASSLLFPGQGKSNQPQHF.

V gene TRBV6-6 combines with J gene TRBJ2-6, with D possibly being TRBD1 (6 bases). Germline assignment: CDR1 MNHNY and CDR2 SVGAGI (reference sequence). The CDR3 totals 15 residues. The V end was cut by 7 bases, the J end by 3 bases, with 13 bases between. The CDR3 sequence is CASTVTGNGANVLTF. DNA for the CDR3: TGTGCCAGCACCGTAACAGGGAATGGGGCCAACGTCCTGACTTTC.

The chain employs TRBV9 and TRBJ2-2, with 7 bases identical to TRBD2. The CDR3 covers 16 residues. The V segment lost 0 bases and the J segment 5 bases; nucleotides outside the gene matches: 7. Germline V gene lookup returns CDR1 SGDLS and CDR2 YYNGEE. The CDR3 loop is CASSVDGGRFTGELFF. CDR3 nucleotides: TGTGCCAGCAGCGTAGACGGGGGGAGGTTTACCGGGGAGCTGTTTTTT.

The V and J genes are TRBV10-3 and TRBJ1-6, with D possibly being TRBD1 (6 bases). This CDR3 has 16 amino acids. Between the trimmed V and J ends, which lost 4 bases and 7 bases, there was a span of 17 bases. Germline assignment: CDR1 ENHRY and CDR2 SYGVKD. The CDR3 coding sequence is TGTGCCATCAGTGTTCGTTTGGGGGCGAGGAATTCACCCCTCCACTTT. Amino acids: CAISVRLGARNSPLHF.

This clone has only one observation. The chain carries TRBV9 and TRBJ2-5; 10 bases agree with TRBD1. The J call is doubtful: the DNA matches TRBJ2-7 better. Germline V gives CDR1 SGDLS, CDR2 YYNGEE. This CDR3 region has 18 residues. The CDR3 region is CASSVDLDRGSSSYEQYF. CDR3 DNA: TGTGCCAGCAGCGTAGATTTGGACAGGGGGAGTTCCTCCTACGAGCAGTACTTC.

The chain combines TRBV27 with TRBJ2-1; 7 nucleotides match TRBD1. V lost 5 bases, J lost 4 bases, and 5 bases stayed unmatched. The CDR3 is 14 residues long. Germline CDR1 and CDR2: MNHEY and SMNVEV (reference sequence). Here the CDR3 reads CASSLGTAYNEQFF. In nucleotides, the CDR3 is TGTGCCAGCAGTCTGGGGACAGCTTACAATGAGCAGTTCTTC.

This chain links TRBV9 with TRBJ2-1, with 8 bases matching TRBD1. CDR3 length equals 15 residues. Germline loops: CDR1 SGDLS, CDR2 YYNGEE. Trimming cost V 3 bases and J 3 bases; bases outside gene matches: 5. This chain's CDR3 is CASSATGTGYNEQFF. The CDR3 nucleotides are TGTGCCAGCAGCGCAACCGGGACAGGCTACAATGAGCAGTTCTTC.

J is TRBJ2-2 and V is TRBV29-1; 15 bases agree with TRBD2. V dropped 4 bases and J dropped 5; count of bases not matched to a gene: 8. The germline V gene has CDR1 SQVTM and CDR2 ANQGSEA. CDR3 size: 17 residues. CDR3 loop: CSVAPGLAGGRTGELFF. The CDR3 DNA reads as TGCAGCGTTGCCCCTGGACTAGCGGGAGGGCGAACCGGGGAGCTGTTTTTT.

The chain uses TRBV27 and TRBJ2-7; D is possibly TRBD1 (5 bases). The germline CDR1 and CDR2 sequences are MNHEY and SMNVEV (reference sequence). The CDR3 spans 15 residues. Trimming shortened V by 10 bases and J by 5 bases, and 24 bases separated the two germline ends. CDR3 nucleotide sequence: TGTGCCACCCAAATCGGTCCAGGGATCCCCCACGAGCAGTACTTC. This gives the protein CATQIGPGIPHEQYF.

The chain has TRBV6-1 and TRBJ1-6; D possibly corresponds to TRBD1 (5 bases). Between the trimmed V and J ends, which lost 3 bases and 1 base, there was a span of 19 bases. The germline CDR1 and CDR2 sequences are MNHNS and SASEGT. This CDR3 comprises 19 residues. In DNA form, the CDR3 reads TGTGCCAGCAGTGATCATCGGGTGGGCAGGGAATCCTATAATTCACCCCTCCACTTT. It translates to CASSDHRVGRESYNSPLHF.

The chain joins TRBV12-5 to TRBJ2-5; 10 nucleotides agree with TRBD2. The CDR3 is made up of 16 amino acids. V lost 0 bases to trimming and J lost 3 bases; unmatched junction nucleotides: 4. Germline V gene sequence: CDR1 LGHNT, CDR2 FRNRAP. DNA for the CDR3: TGTGCTAGTGGTTTGGTGCTAGCGGGAGACGAAGAGACCCAGTACTTC. Translation: CASGLVLAGDEETQYF.

The chain joins TRBV29-1 to TRBJ1-1, with TRBD1 matching 10 bases. Germline CDR1 and CDR2: SQVTM and ANQGSEA. Losses at the gene ends were 6 bases for V and 0 bases for J; bases not matched to a gene: 4. There are 14 residues in the CDR3. The CDR3 DNA follows: TGCAGCGTCGGACAGGGGGGTATGAACACTGAAGCTTTCTTT. Translation: CSVGQGGMNTEAFF.

This chain uses TRBV19 with TRBJ1-5, with D possibly being TRBD1 (5 bases). This CDR3 comprises 12 residues. V was clipped by 7 bases and J by 6 bases, with 10 bases between them. Germline CDR1 and CDR2: LNHDA and SQIVND (reference sequence). In nucleotides, the CDR3 is TGTGCCAGTACCATAGGGGTTCAGCCCCAGCATTTT. This gives the protein CASTIGVQPQHF.

V gene TRBV7-2 combines with J gene TRBJ2-7; D is unclear. This CDR3 is built from 15 residues. From germline, CDR1 is SGHTA and CDR2 FQGNSA. With 2 bases removed from V and 1 base from J, the gap between germline ends came to 12 bases. CDR3 in amino acids: CASSLRGSPSYEQYF. CDR3 nucleotide sequence: TGTGCCAGCAGCTTACGCGGCAGCCCATCCTACGAGCAGTACTTC.

Comment on this clone: Additional DNA sequences in this sample encode the identical CDR3. The V and J genes are TRBV5-1 and TRBJ2-7, with D possibly matching TRBD2 (5 bases). From germline, CDR1 is SGHRS and CDR2 YFSETQ. The CDR3 totals 14 residues. V gave up 0 bases and J gave up 1 base, with 8 bases separating them. CDR3 coding DNA: TGCGCCAGCAGCTTGGCCGGGGTATCCTACGAGCAGTACTTC. It yields the protein CASSLAGVSYEQYF. The entire variable domain, with the rest obtained from reference TRBV5-1 and TRBJ2-7, is as follows: KAGVTQTPRYLIKTRGQQVTLSCSPISGHRSVSWYQQTPGQGLQFLFEYFSETQRNKGNFPGRFSGRQFSNSRSEMNVSTLELGDSALYLCASSLAGVSYEQYFGPGTRLTVT.

This clone showed up just a few times. The CDR3: CASSQDGENYGYTF. The CDR3 DNA is TGCGCCAGCAGCCAAGATGGGGAGAACTATGGCTACACCTTC. The chain couples TRBV4-3 to TRBJ1-2; no reliable D call. The V end lost 0 bases, the J end lost 2 bases, and 7 bases lay between the germline ends. CDR1 is LGHNA and CDR2 is YSLEER in the germline V gene. This CDR3 is built from 14 residues.